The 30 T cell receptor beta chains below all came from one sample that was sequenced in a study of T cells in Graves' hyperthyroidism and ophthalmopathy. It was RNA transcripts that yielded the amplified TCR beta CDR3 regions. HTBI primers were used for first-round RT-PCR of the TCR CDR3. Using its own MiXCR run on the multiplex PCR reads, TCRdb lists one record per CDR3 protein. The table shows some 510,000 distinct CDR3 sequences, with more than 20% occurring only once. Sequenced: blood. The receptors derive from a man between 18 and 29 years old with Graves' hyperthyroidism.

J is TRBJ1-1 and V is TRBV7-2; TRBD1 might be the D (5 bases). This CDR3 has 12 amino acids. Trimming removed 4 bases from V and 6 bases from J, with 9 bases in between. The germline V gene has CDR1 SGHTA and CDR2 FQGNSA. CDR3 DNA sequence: TGTGCCAGCAGCTGGGGGTGGGCTGAAGCTTTCTTT. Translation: CASSWGWAEAFF.

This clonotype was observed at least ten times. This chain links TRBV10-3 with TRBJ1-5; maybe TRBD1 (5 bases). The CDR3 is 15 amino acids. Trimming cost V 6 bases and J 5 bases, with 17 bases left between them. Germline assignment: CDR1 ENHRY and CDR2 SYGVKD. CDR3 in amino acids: CAIRAQGAGDQPQHF. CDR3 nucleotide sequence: TGTGCCATCAGGGCCCAGGGCGCAGGAGATCAGCCCCAGCATTTT.

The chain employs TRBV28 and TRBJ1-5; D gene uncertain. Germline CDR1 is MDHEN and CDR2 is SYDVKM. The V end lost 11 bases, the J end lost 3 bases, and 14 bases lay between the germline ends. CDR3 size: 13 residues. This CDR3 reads CAATQPSNQPQHF. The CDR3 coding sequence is TGTGCCGCGACACAGCCCTCCAATCAGCCCCAGCATTTT.

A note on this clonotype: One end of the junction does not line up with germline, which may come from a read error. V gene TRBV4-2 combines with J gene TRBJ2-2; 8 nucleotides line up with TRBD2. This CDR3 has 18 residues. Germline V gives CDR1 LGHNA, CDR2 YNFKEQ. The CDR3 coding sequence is TGTGCCAGCAGACAAGATGTCGGCGGGGGGTCCCACGCCGGGGAGCTGTTTTTT. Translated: CASRQDVGGGSHAGELFF.

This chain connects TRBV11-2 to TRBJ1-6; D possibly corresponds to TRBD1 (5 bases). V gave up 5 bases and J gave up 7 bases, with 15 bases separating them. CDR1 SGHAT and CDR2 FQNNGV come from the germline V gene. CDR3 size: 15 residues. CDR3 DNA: TGTGCCAGCAGCACGACCGGGACGTACAATTCACCCCTCCACTTT. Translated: CASSTTGTYNSPLHF. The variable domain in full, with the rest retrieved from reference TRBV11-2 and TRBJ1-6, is EAGVAQSPRYKIIEKRQSVAFWCNPISGHATLYWYQQILGQGPKLLIQFQNNGVVDDSQLPKDRFSAERLKGVDSTLKIQPAKLEDSAVYLCASSTTGTYNSPLHFGNGTRLTVT.

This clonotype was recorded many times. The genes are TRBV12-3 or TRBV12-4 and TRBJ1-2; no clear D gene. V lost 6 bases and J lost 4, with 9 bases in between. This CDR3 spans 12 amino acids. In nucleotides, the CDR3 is TGTGCCAGCAGCTTCGCGGCCTATGGCTACACCTTC. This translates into CASSFAAYGYTF.

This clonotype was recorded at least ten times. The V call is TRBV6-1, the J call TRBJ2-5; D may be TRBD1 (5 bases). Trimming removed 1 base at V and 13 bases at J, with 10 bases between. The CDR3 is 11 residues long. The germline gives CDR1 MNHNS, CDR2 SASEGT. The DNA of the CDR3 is TGTGCCAGCAGTGAAGGGCCTAGGGGGTACTTC. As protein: CASSEGPRGYF.

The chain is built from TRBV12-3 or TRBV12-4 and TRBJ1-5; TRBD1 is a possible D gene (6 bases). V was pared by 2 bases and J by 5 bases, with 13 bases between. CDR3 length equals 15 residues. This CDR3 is CASSLLGRTDQPQHF. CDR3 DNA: TGTGCCAGCAGTTTACTCGGACGGACAGATCAGCCCCAGCATTTT.

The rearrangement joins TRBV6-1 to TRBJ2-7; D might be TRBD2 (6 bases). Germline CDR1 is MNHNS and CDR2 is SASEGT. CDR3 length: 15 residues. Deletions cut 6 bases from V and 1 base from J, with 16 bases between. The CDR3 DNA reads TGTGCCAGCAGGGTAATAGCGGTACCTTCCTACGAGCAGTACTTC. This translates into CASRVIAVPSYEQYF.

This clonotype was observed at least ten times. CDR3 nucleotides: TGTGCTAGTGGTTTGGGGCTCCGCTCCTACGAGCAGTACTTC. Protein: CASGLGLRSYEQYF. This rearrangement joins TRBV12-5 to TRBJ2-7; D is ambiguous. Germline CDR1 LGHNT, CDR2 FRNRAP. The V end was cut by 1 base, the J end by 0 bases, with 7 bases between. The CDR3 loop spans 14 amino acids.

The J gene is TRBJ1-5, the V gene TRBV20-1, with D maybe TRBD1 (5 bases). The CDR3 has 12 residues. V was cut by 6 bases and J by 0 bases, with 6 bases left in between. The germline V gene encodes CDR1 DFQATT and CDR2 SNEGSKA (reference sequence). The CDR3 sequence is CSAQGSNQPQHF. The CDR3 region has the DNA TGCAGTGCCCAGGGTAGCAATCAGCCCCAGCATTTT.

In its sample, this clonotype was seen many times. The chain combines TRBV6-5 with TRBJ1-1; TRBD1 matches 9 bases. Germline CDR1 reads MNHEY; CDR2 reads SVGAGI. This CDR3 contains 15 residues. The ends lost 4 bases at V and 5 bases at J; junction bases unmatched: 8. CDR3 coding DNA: TGTGCCAGCAGTTCCGGGACAGGGTTGTTGACTGAAGCTTTCTTT. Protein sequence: CASSSGTGLLTEAFF.

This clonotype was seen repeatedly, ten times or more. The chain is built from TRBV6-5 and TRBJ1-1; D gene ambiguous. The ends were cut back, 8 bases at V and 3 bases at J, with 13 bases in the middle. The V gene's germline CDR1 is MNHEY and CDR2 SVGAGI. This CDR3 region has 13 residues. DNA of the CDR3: TGTGCCAGCTTGATGGCCCTCCACACTGAAGCTTTCTTT. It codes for CASLMALHTEAFF.

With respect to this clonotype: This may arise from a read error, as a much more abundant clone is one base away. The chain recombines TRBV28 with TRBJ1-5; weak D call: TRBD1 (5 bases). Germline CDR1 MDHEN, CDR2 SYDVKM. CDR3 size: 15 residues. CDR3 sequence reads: CASSFEGLINRPQHF. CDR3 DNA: TGTGCCAGCAGTTTCGAGGGACTTATCAATCGGCCCCAACATTTT.

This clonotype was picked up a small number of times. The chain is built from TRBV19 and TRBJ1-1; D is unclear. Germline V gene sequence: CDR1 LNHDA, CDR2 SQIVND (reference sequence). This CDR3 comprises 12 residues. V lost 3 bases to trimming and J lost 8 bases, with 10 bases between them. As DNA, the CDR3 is TGTGCCAGTAGTATTGAATATCAGGAAGCTTTCTTT. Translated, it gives CASSIEYQEAFF.

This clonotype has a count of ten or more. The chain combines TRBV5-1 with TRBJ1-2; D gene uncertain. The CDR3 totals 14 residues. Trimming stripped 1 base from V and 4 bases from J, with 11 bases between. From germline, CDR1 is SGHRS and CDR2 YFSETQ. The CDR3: CASSLWPGFYGYTF. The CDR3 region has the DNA TGCGCCAGCAGCTTGTGGCCGGGTTTCTATGGCTACACCTTC.

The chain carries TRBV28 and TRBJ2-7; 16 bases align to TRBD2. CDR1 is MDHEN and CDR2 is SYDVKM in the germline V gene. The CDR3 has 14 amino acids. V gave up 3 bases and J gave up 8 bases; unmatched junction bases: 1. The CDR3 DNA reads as TGTGCCAGCAGTTTGGGACTAGCGGGAGGGAAGCAGTACTTC. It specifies CASSLGLAGGKQYF.

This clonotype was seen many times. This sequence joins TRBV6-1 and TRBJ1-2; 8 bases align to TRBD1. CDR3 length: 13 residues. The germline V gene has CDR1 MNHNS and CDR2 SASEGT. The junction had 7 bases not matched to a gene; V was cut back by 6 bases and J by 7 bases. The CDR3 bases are TGTGCCAGCAGAGAGACAGGGGAGTTTGGCTACACCTTC. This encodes CASRETGEFGYTF.

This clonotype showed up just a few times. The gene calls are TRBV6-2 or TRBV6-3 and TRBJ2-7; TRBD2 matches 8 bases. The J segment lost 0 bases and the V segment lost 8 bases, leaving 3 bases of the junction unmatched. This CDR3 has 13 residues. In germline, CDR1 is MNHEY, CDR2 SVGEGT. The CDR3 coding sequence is TGTGCCAGCGCGGGGGGTAGCTCCTACGAGCAGTACTTC. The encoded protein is CASAGGSSYEQYF.

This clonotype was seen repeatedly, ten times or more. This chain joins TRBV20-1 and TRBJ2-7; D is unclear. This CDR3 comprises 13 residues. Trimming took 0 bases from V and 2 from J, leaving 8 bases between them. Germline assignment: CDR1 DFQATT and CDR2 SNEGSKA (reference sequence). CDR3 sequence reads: CSAREAIAYEQYF. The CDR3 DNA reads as TGCAGTGCTAGAGAGGCCATAGCCTACGAGCAGTACTTC.

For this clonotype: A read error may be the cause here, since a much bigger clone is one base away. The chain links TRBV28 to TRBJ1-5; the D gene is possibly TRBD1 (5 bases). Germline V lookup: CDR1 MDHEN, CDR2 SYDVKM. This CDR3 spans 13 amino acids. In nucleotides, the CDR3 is TGTGCCGGCAGGGACCTCGGGGTCGGGCCCCAGCATTTT. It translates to CAGRDLGVGPQHF.

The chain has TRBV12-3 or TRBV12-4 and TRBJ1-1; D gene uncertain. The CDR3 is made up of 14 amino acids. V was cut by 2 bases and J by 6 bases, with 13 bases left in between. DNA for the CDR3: TGTGCCAGCAGTTTACCGATTGGAAGTGCTGAAGCTTTCTTT. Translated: CASSLPIGSAEAFF.

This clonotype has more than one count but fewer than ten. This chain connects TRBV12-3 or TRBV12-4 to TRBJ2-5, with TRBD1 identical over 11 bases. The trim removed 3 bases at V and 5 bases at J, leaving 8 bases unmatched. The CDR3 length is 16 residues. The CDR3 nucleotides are TGTGCCAGCAGTTTGGAGGGGACAGGGGGTTTGGAGACCCAGTACTTC. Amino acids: CASSLEGTGGLETQYF.

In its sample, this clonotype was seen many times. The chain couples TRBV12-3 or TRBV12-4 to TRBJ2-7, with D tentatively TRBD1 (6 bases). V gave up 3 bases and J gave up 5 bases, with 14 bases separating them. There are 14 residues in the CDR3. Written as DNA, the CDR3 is TGTGCCAGCAGTTTGCCCGTACAGGGTAACGAGCAGTACTTC. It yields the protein CASSLPVQGNEQYF.

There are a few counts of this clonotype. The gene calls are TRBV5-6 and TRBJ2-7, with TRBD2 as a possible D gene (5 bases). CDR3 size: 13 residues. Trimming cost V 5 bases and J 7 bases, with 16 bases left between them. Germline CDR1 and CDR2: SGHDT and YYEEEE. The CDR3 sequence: CASSWEPMGEQYF. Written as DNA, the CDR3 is TGTGCCAGCAGTTGGGAGCCCATGGGGGAGCAGTACTTC.

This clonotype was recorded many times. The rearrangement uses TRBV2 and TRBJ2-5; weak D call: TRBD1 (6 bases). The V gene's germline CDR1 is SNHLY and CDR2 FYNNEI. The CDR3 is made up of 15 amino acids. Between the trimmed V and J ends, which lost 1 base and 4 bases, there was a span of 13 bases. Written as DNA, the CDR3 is TGTGCCAGCAGTGAAGGAGGCCTAGGGGGAGAGACCCAGTACTTC. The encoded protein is CASSEGGLGGETQYF.

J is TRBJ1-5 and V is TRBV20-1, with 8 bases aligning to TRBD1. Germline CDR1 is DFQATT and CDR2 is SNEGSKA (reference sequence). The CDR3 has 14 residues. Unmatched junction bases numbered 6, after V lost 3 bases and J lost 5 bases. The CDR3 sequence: CSARGDRPYQPQHF. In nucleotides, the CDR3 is TGCAGTGCTAGGGGGGACAGGCCCTATCAGCCCCAGCATTTT.

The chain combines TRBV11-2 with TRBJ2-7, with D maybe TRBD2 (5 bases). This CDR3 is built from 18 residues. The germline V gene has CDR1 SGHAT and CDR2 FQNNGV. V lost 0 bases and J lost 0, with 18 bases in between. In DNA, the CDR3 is TGTGCCAGCAGCTTAGAATACGCGGACTCTCCGAGCTCCTACGAGCAGTACTTC. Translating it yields CASSLEYADSPSSYEQYF.

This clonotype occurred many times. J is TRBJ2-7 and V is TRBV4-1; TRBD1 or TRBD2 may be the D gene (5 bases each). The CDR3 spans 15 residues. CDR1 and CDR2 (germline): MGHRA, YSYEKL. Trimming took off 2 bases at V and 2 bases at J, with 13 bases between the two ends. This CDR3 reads CASSQPGRRPYEQYF. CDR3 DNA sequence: TGCGCCAGCAGCCAACCGGGGCGTAGACCCTACGAGCAGTACTTC.

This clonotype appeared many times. The chain's CDR3 is CASSQTGGNQPQHF. In DNA, the CDR3 is TGTGCCAGCAGCCAGACAGGGGGCAATCAGCCCCAGCATTTT. V is TRBV3-1 and J is TRBJ1-5; TRBD1 matches at 8 bases. From germline, CDR1 is LGHDT and CDR2 YNNKEL (reference sequence). The CDR3 loop spans 14 amino acids. V shed 3 bases and J 2 bases; nucleotides not matched to a gene: 0.